The 25 T cell receptor beta chains in this list originate from one sample, sequenced in a study of T-cell reconstitution after alpha-beta-depleted transplantation in children. Preparing the TCRbeta library involved the use of unique molecular identifiers. TCRdb independently ran MiXCR on the PCR reads; one entry per CDR3 protein. The repertoire has roughly 240,000 distinct CDR3 sequences, just under 8.5% of them found once; the top ten carry roughly 5.8%. This specimen consisted of PBMCs, mostly from graft donor cells, obtained 180 days after TCRalphabeta/CD19-depleted stem cell transplant. Source of these receptors: a male patient aged 10 to 17 who had a stem cell transplant for acute lymphoblastic leukemia, so the T cells may come from the graft donor.

This clonotype appeared many times. The chain carries TRBV7-3 and TRBJ2-2, with D unresolved. The CDR3 has 14 amino acids. Germline lookup yields CDR1 SGHTA and CDR2 FQGTGA. V lost 3 bases to trimming and J lost 4 bases, with 9 bases between them. The CDR3: CASSLTPGTGELFF. The CDR3 DNA reads TGTGCCAGCAGCTTGACTCCTGGCACCGGGGAGCTGTTTTTT.

This clonotype was counted many times. This chain links TRBV2 with TRBJ2-2; the D gene is possibly TRBD1 (5 bases). Germline V gene lookup returns CDR1 SNHLY and CDR2 FYNNEI. The CDR3 is 13 residues long. V was shortened by 5 bases and J by 4 bases, with 8 bases between the two germline ends. CDR3 amino acids: CASSQRGTGELFF. In DNA, the CDR3 is TGTGCCAGCAGTCAAAGGGGCACCGGGGAGCTGTTTTTT. The full variable domain, its missing parts supplied by reference TRBV2 and TRBJ2-2, is EPEVTQTPSHQVTQMGQEVILRCVPISNHLYFYWYRQILGQKVEFLVSFYNNEISEKSEIFDDQFSVERPDGSNFTLKIRSTKLEDSAMYFCASSQRGTGELFFGEGSRLTVL.

The sample holds many counts of this clonotype. V and J are TRBV5-1 and TRBJ1-1, with a weak D call TRBD1 (5 bases). Per germline, CDR1 SGHRS and CDR2 YFSETQ. V dropped 0 bases and J dropped 2 bases, with 8 bases sitting between them. The CDR3 runs to 14 residues. The chain's CDR3 is CASSLGDLNTEAFF. CDR3 nucleotides: TGCGCCAGCAGCTTGGGGGACCTCAACACTGAAGCTTTCTTT.

This clonotype was recorded at least ten times. CDR3 coding DNA: TGCGCCAGCAGTGGCCCCACAGGGGCCGGGGCCAACGTCCTGACTTTC. Translating it yields CASSGPTGAGANVLTF. The chain carries TRBV10-2 and TRBJ2-6; 7 bases match TRBD1. With 4 bases clipped from V and 4 bases from J, the junction kept 7 bases outside the gene matches. Germline lookup yields CDR1 WSHSY and CDR2 SAAADI. This CDR3 has 16 residues.

Ten or more counts support this clonotype. This chain links TRBV23-1 with TRBJ2-7; D perhaps matches TRBD1 (6 bases). TRBV23-1 is an ORF, and what it does is uncertain. The germline V and J ends were trimmed by 6 bases and 3 bases, with 21 bases remaining between them. The CDR3 is 16 residues long. CDR3 sequence reads: CASRPLPLSRGYEQYF. The CDR3 DNA follows: TGCGCCAGCAGGCCATTACCTCTCTCCAGGGGCTACGAGCAGTACTTC.

This clonotype was recorded a few times. J is TRBJ2-7 and V is TRBV6-5; D unclear. With 0 bases removed from V and 1 base from J, the gap between germline ends came to 13 bases. This CDR3 is 16 amino acids long. Germline CDR1 is MNHEY and CDR2 is SVGAGI. The CDR3 protein is CASSYSALALSYEQYF. In DNA, the CDR3 is TGTGCCAGCAGTTACTCGGCCCTCGCTTTGTCCTACGAGCAGTACTTC.

At least ten counts were recorded for this clonotype. The CDR3 region is CSAWTTQETQYF. For the CDR3, the DNA is TGCAGCGCTTGGACTACACAAGAGACCCAGTACTTC. The genes are TRBV29-1 and TRBJ2-5; tentative D call: TRBD2 (6 bases). With 7 bases removed from V and 2 bases from J, the gap between germline ends came to 11 bases. CDR1 and CDR2 (germline): SQVTM, ANQGSEA. This CDR3 is 12 amino acids long. Full variable domain (rest looked up from reference TRBV29-1 and TRBJ2-5): SAVISQKPSRDICQRGTSLTIQCQVDSQVTMMFWYRQQPGQSLTLIATANQGSEATYESGFVIDKFPISRPNLTFSTLTVSNMSPEDSSIYLCSAWTTQETQYFGPGTRLLVL.

This clonotype was observed many times. The genes are TRBV5-1 and TRBJ2-5, with TRBD2 matching over 8 bases. Trimming removed 4 bases from V and 5 bases from J; junction bases left unmatched: 10. This CDR3 region has 15 residues. Germline-derived CDR1 and CDR2 are SGHRS and YFSETQ. DNA for the CDR3: TGCGCCAGCAGCACACAAGCGGGAGCTTCGGAGACCCAGTACTTC. Translating it yields CASSTQAGASETQYF.

As to this clonotype: This may come from a read error, since a much larger clone is one base off. V and J are TRBV14 and TRBJ2-2; possible D gene TRBD1, 5 bases. The CDR3 spans 16 residues. The V gene's germline CDR1 is SGHDN and CDR2 FVKESK. V gave up 5 bases and J gave up 3 bases, with 16 bases separating them. The CDR3 DNA is TGTGCCAGCAGCTACCGTAGGGCAGGGCACACCGGGGAGCTGTTTTTT. It is translated as CASSYRRAGHTGELFF.

This clonotype has at least ten counts. The chain links TRBV20-1 to TRBJ2-7, with TRBD2 matching over 7 bases. Germline CDR1 reads DFQATT; CDR2 reads SNEGSKA (reference sequence). The V segment lost 6 bases and the J segment 2 bases; nucleotides outside the gene matches: 7. The CDR3 has 13 residues. This CDR3 is CSAPGAGAYEQYF. The CDR3 nucleotides are TGCAGTGCACCCGGGGCGGGGGCCTACGAGCAGTACTTC.

This clonotype was detected many times. The chain uses TRBV20-1 and TRBJ1-5; D gene unclear. Trimming pared 6 bases from V and 4 bases from J, leaving 10 bases between. The CDR3 is 12 amino acids. Germline CDR1 DFQATT, CDR2 SNEGSKA (reference sequence). The CDR3, as DNA: TGCAGTGCGGGTGGGCGGAATCAGCCCCAGCATTTT. Translated, it gives CSAGGRNQPQHF.

This clonotype appeared many times. V usage is TRBV5-1 and J usage is TRBJ2-3; 13 bases agree with TRBD2. J was trimmed by 4 bases and V by 4 bases; bases with no gene match: 12. Germline V gives CDR1 SGHRS, CDR2 YFSETQ. CDR3 size: 18 residues. CDR3 in DNA: TGCGCCAGCAGCCTTAGGCCTGCGGGACTAGCGGGACCAGATACGCAGTATTTT. It encodes CASSLRPAGLAGPDTQYF. Based on the CDR3 plus reference TRBV5-1 and TRBJ2-3, the full variable domain is KAGVTQTPRYLIKTRGQQVTLSCSPISGHRSVSWYQQTPGQGLQFLFEYFSETQRNKGNFPGRFSGRQFSNSRSEMNVSTLELGDSALYLCASSLRPAGLAGPDTQYFGPGTRLTVL.

This clonotype showed up many times. The rearrangement joins TRBV9 to TRBJ2-5; 8 positions agree with TRBD2. The ends lost 2 bases at V and 4 bases at J; junction bases unmatched: 4. In germline, CDR1 is SGDLS, CDR2 YYNGEE. This CDR3 contains 14 residues. Written as DNA, the CDR3 is TGTGCCAGCAGCGTTAGCGGGAACGGAGAGACCCAGTACTTC. Its protein product is CASSVSGNGETQYF.

This clonotype was seen only a few times. The chain links TRBV27 to TRBJ1-1; tentative D call: TRBD1 (5 bases). Trimming cost V 6 bases and J 2 bases, with 13 bases left between them. This CDR3 region has 14 residues. The germline V gene encodes CDR1 MNHEY and CDR2 SMNVEV (reference sequence). CDR3 residues: CASRRGTANTEAFF. The DNA for the CDR3 is TGTGCCAGCAGGCGCGGGACGGCCAACACTGAAGCTTTCTTT.

This clonotype was seen many times. The chain combines TRBV11-2 with TRBJ2-5; D uncertain. Trimming took off 5 bases at V and 4 bases at J, with 11 bases between the two ends. CDR3 length: 13 amino acids. Per the germline V gene, CDR1 is SGHAT and CDR2 is FQNNGV. This chain's CDR3 is CASSSPRLETQYF. In DNA form, the CDR3 reads TGTGCCAGCAGCAGCCCCCGGTTAGAGACCCAGTACTTC.

In this sample, this clonotype turned up many times. The chain employs TRBV7-2 and TRBJ2-2; D is uncertain. There are 16 residues in the CDR3. V lost 4 bases and J lost 0, with 12 bases in between. Per germline, CDR1 SGHTA and CDR2 FQGNSA. The chain's CDR3 is CASSYPAGPNTGELFF. CDR3 in DNA: TGTGCCAGCAGCTATCCGGCAGGCCCGAACACCGGGGAGCTGTTTTTT.

Written as DNA, the CDR3 is TGTGCCAGTAGGACACAGAACACTGAAGCTTTCTTT. Its protein is CASRTQNTEAFF. The chain links TRBV19 to TRBJ1-1; D not certain. V gave up 6 bases and J gave up 1 base, with 6 bases separating them. Germline V gene lookup returns CDR1 LNHDA and CDR2 SQIVND (reference sequence). The CDR3 is 12 residues long.

As regards this clonotype: A single base separates this from a much larger clone, so it may be a read error. The chain employs TRBV7-7 and TRBJ2-5; the D call may be TRBD1 or TRBD2 (5 bases each). Germline loops: CDR1 SSHAT, CDR2 FNYEAQ (reference sequence). This CDR3 is built from 13 residues. The CDR3 DNA reads TGTGCTAGCAGCTTATTGGCAATGGGGACCCACTACTTC. Residues: CASSLLAMGTHYF.

This clonotype was found many times. This chain links TRBV9 with TRBJ1-2; D remains unclear. Trimming took 6 bases from V and 5 from J, leaving 11 bases between them. Looked up from germline, CDR1 is SGDLS and CDR2 is YYNGEE. There are 12 residues in the CDR3. The chain's CDR3 is CASKDGLYGYTF. In DNA form, the CDR3 reads TGTGCCAGCAAGGACGGGCTTTATGGCTACACCTTC.

This clonotype was counted ten times or more. The chain links TRBV24-1 to TRBJ2-3, with D unclear. The length of the CDR3 is 15 residues. Between the trimmed V and J ends, which lost 4 bases and 2 bases, there was a span of 12 bases. Germline V gene lookup returns CDR1 KGHDR and CDR2 SFDVKD. Here the CDR3 DNA reads TGTGCCACCAGTGAGTCCGTTCTTCTCACAGATACGCAGTATTTT. Translating it yields CATSESVLLTDTQYF.

This clonotype was seen ten or more times. This sequence joins TRBV12-3 or TRBV12-4 and TRBJ1-2, with 7 nucleotides matching TRBD1. The CDR3 runs to 13 residues. V shed 3 bases, J shed 6 bases, and the junction held 4 bases outside the gene matches. The CDR3 DNA sequence: TGTGCCAGCAGTTTTGACAGGGAAGATGGCTACACCTTC. As protein: CASSFDREDGYTF.

This clonotype has a count of ten or more. V and J are TRBV6-5 and TRBJ2-7, with D tentatively TRBD2 (6 bases). From germline, CDR1 is MNHEY and CDR2 SVGAGI. This CDR3 is built from 13 residues. Trimming shortened V by 0 bases and J by 6 bases, and 9 bases separated the two germline ends. CDR3 region: CASSYSYSGEQYF. The DNA for the CDR3 is TGTGCCAGCAGTTACTCGTATAGCGGCGAGCAGTACTTC.

This clonotype was observed many times. The V gene is TRBV18, the J gene TRBJ2-5; D tentatively reads TRBD1 or TRBD2 (5 bases each). Germline V CDR1 and CDR2: KGHSH, LQKENI. V lost 3 bases, J lost 0 bases, and 8 bases lay in between. The CDR3 has 14 residues. CDR3 in DNA: TGTGCCAGCTCACCGGGACGGAACCAAGAGACCCAGTACTTC. Encoded protein: CASSPGRNQETQYF.

This clonotype came up many times. This chain uses TRBV11-2 with TRBJ2-5; tentatively, D is TRBD1 or TRBD2 (6 bases each). Deletions cut 0 bases from V and 2 bases from J, with 22 bases between. CDR3 length: 19 residues. The germline CDR1 and CDR2 sequences are SGHAT and FQNNGV. CDR3 region: CASSLDQSGTRGVQETQYF. The CDR3 DNA reads as TGTGCCAGCAGCTTAGATCAGTCCGGGACAAGGGGGGTTCAAGAGACCCAGTACTTC.

This clonotype has ten or more counts. The V call is TRBV5-1, the J call TRBJ1-1; TRBD1 aligns across 7 bases. Germline CDR1 SGHRS, CDR2 YFSETQ. The CDR3 totals 15 residues. The V and J ends lost 4 bases and 0 bases, in that order; junction bases with no gene match: 6. This CDR3 reads CASSPSGQLNTEAFF. CDR3 nucleotides: TGCGCCAGCAGCCCCTCGGGACAGTTGAACACTGAAGCTTTCTTT.